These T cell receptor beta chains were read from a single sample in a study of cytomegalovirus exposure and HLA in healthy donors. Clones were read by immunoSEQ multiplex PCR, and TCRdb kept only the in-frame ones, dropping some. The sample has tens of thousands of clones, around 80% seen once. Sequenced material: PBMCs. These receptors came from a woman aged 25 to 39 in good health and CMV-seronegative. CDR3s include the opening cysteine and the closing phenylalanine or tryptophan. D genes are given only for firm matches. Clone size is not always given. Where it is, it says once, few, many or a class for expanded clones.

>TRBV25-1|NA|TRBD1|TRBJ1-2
CASRTGGGREGYTF
TGTGCCAGCAGAACAGGGGGCGGTCGGGAAGGCTACACCTTC
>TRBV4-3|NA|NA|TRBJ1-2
CASSQDERRTPYGYTF
TGCGCCAGCAGCCAAGATGAGCGGAGAACTCCATATGGCTACACCTTC
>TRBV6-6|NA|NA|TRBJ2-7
CASSYSQDYEQYF
TGTGCCAGCAGTTACTCACAGGACTACGAGCAGTACTTC
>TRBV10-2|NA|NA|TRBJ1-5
CASSESSAGSQPQHF
TGCGCCAGCAGTGAGTCCTCGGCAGGGTCTCAGCCCCAGCATTTT
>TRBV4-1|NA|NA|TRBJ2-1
CASRGTDNEQFF
TGCGCCAGCAGGGGTACAGACAATGAGCAGTTCTTC
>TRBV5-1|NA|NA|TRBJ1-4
CASTLTGGEKLFF
TGCGCCAGCACCTTGACGGGGGGCGAAAAACTGTTTTTT
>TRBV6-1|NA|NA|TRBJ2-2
CASIGGGSGELFF
TGTGCCAGCATCGGCGGAGGGTCCGGGGAGCTGTTTTTT
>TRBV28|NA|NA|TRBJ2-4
CASSSLTEVILAKNIQYF
TGTGCCAGCAGTTCTCTGACAGAGGTAATTCTAGCCAAAAACATTCAGTACTTC
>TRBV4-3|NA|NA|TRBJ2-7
CASSQGATGTYEQYF
TGCGCCAGCAGCCAAGGTGCGACAGGCACCTACGAGCAGTACTTC
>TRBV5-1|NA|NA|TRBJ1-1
CASSLDSFRDTEAFF
TGCGCCAGCAGCTTGGATTCTTTCAGGGACACTGAAGCTTTCTTT
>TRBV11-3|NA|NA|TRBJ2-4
CASSLGGPNIQYF
TGTGCCAGCAGCTTAGGGGGGCCGAACATTCAGTACTTC
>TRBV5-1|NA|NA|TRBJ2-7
CASSFLGSWGAYEQYF
TGCGCCAGCAGCTTTCTCGGGTCTTGGGGAGCCTACGAGCAGTACTTC
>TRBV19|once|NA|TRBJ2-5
CASSIGGGAFGETQYF
TGTGCCAGTAGTATTGGAGGGGGGGCCTTTGGGGAGACCCAGTACTTC
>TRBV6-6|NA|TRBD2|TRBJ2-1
CASSYSLAGANNEQFF
TGTGCCAGCAGTTACTCGCTAGCGGGGGCCAACAATGAGCAGTTCTTC
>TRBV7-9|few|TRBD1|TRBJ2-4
CASSPNTHGQGNIQYF
TGTGCCAGCAGCCCAAATACCCACGGACAGGGGAACATTCAGTACTTC
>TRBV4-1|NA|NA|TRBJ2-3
CASSQDEAGATDTQYF
TGCGCCAGCAGCCAAGATGAGGCGGGGGCCACAGATACGCAGTATTTT
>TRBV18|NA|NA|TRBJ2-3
CASSPGVATDTQYF
TGTGCCAGCTCGCCGGGGGTAGCCACAGATACGCAGTATTTT
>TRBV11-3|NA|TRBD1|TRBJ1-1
CASSLGRLNRGSEAFF
TGTGCCAGCAGCTTAGGGAGGTTAAACAGGGGATCTGAAGCTTTCTTT
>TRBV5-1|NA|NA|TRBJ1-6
CASSLERGSSPLHF
TGCGCCAGCAGCTTGGAACGGGGAAGTTCACCCCTCCACTTT
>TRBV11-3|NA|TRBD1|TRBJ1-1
CASSPLATGATEAFF
TGTGCCAGCAGCCCTCTTGCGACAGGGGCCACTGAAGCTTTCTTT
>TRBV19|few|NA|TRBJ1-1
CASSIPGHNTEAFF
TGTGCCAGTAGTATACCGGGACATAACACTGAAGCTTTCTTT